The clone carrying this T cell receptor beta chain was seen at least ten times. Time point of the sample: persistent/refractory GD, antithyroid drugs over 5 years with positive TRAb. PBMCs were the source of the RNA used for TCR sequencing. V gave up 4 bases and J gave up 5 bases; unmatched junction bases: 6. Germline values: CDR1 MNHEY, CDR2 SVGAGI. The CDR3 consists of 14 residues. The data belong to a study of regulatory T cells in long-lasting Graves disease. Construction of TCR beta libraries relied on iRepertoire HTBI primers and on Arm-PCR targeting CDR3 regions. TCRdb reprocessed the multiplex PCR reads via MiXCR and lists one record per CDR3 protein. Counted here are roughly 400,000 distinct CDR3 sequences, roughly 21% occurring once; the ten biggest clones make up 14%.

This TCR came from a female donor with Graves disease. Sequencing used peripheral blood mononuclear cells (PBMCs), obtained when the disease was refractory, from a patient treated with antithyroid drugs. This chain joins TRBV6-5 and TRBJ2-5; 8 positions agree with TRBD1. DNA for the CDR3: TGTGCCAGCAGTTCGCGACAGGGGCGGGAGACCCAGTACTTC. Protein product: CASSSRQGRETQYF.